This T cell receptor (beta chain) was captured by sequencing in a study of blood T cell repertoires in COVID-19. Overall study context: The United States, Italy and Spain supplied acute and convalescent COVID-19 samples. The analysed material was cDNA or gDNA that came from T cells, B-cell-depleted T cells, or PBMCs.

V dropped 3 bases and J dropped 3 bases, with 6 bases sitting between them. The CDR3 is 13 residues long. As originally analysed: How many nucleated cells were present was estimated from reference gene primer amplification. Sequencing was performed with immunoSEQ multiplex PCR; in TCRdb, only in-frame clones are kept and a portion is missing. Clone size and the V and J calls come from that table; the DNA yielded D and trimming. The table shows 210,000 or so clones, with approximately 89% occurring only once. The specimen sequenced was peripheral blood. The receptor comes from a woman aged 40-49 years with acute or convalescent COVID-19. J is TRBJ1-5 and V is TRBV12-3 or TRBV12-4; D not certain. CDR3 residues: CASSFTANQPQHF. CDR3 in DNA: TGTGCCAGCAGTTTTACAGCCAATCAGCCCCAGCATTTT.